The clone carrying this T cell receptor beta chain was counted only a few times. Its specificity is unknown. The CDR3 is 15 amino acids. Trimming pared 2 bases from V and 2 bases from J, leaving 10 bases between. Germline V gives CDR1 SGHTA, CDR2 FQGNSA. The data derive from a study of beta chain features in type 1 diabetes. General study findings and limits: A greater similarity of naive, central memory and Treg TCRB repertoires was seen among patients than among healthy donors. Type 1 diabetes patients showed a moderate but significant shortening of TCRB CDR3s in all four CD4+ subsets.

Reverse transcription of all isolated RNA meant that expressed TCRB transcripts were sequenced. Only in-frame clones appear in the TCRdb table, and some are missing; sequencing was by immunoSEQ multiplex PCR. The sample contains more than 250,000 clones, approximately 14% of which appear only once. V gene TRBV7-2 combines with J gene TRBJ2-1, with D possibly being TRBD1 (5 bases). Source material: naive CD4+ T cells from blood. The clonotype originates from a man aged 25-40 years with type 1 diabetes. CDR3 coding DNA: TGTGCCAGCAGCTTACAGGGCTCCACCTACAATGAGCAGTTCTTC. Its translation is CASSLQGSTYNEQFF.